A selection of T cell receptor beta chains follows, all from one sample in a study of T cell changes during pregnancy in multiple sclerosis. TCRdb's copy holds only in-frame clones and misses some; the assay was immunoSEQ multiplex PCR. The table shows tens of thousands of clones, with around 92% occurring only once. This sample comprised peripheral blood, obtained before pregnancy. The receptors here all came from a female donor with multiple sclerosis, enrolled in a pregnancy study. CDR3s include the opening cysteine and the closing phenylalanine or tryptophan. Fields, in order: J gene, V gene, D gene, clone size, CDR3 protein, CDR3 DNA. A D gene is named only where the DNA matches it firmly. Rows give clone size only sometimes, using once, few, many, or a class for an expanded clone.

J gene: TRBJ2-5; V gene: TRBV7-6; D gene: TRBD2; clone size: NA; CDR3 protein: CASSLVAGASGETQYF; CDR3 DNA: TGTGCCAGCAGCTTAGTGGCGGGAGCCTCCGGGGAGACCCAGTACTTC
J gene: TRBJ2-3; V gene: TRBV10-1; D gene: TRBD2; clone size: NA; CDR3 protein: CASSALYSGMMVGADTQYF; CDR3 DNA: TGCGCCAGCAGTGCACTATATAGCGGGATGATGGTCGGGGCAGATACGCAGTATTTT
J gene: TRBJ1-1; V gene: TRBV27; D gene: NA; clone size: NA; CDR3 protein: CASSFRGGALGTEAFF; CDR3 DNA: TGTGCCAGCAGTTTTAGGGGAGGGGCGTTGGGCACTGAAGCTTTCTTT
J gene: TRBJ2-1; V gene: TRBV7-7; D gene: TRBD1; clone size: NA; CDR3 protein: CASSLGQGNNEQFF; CDR3 DNA: TGTGCTAGCAGCTTAGGACAGGGGAACAATGAGCAGTTCTTC
J gene: TRBJ2-7; V gene: TRBV7-8; D gene: TRBD1; clone size: NA; CDR3 protein: CASSLGQGGYEQYF; CDR3 DNA: TGTGCCAGCAGCTTGGGACAGGGGGGGTACGAGCAGTACTTC
J gene: TRBJ2-1; V gene: TRBV5-6; D gene: TRBD2; clone size: NA; CDR3 protein: CASSVGTSEKQFF; CDR3 DNA: TGTGCCAGCAGCGTCGGGACTAGCGAGAAGCAGTTCTTC
J gene: TRBJ2-2; V gene: TRBV4-1; D gene: NA; clone size: once; CDR3 protein: CASSQEGLPNTGELFF; CDR3 DNA: TGCGCCAGCAGCCAAGAGGGCCTTCCGAACACCGGGGAGCTGTTTTTT
J gene: TRBJ2-3; V gene: TRBV5-4; D gene: NA; clone size: NA; CDR3 protein: CASSLAGGDTQYF; CDR3 DNA: TGTGCCAGCAGCTTGGCTGGGGGGGATACGCAGTATTTT
J gene: TRBJ2-7; V gene: TRBV9; D gene: TRBD2; clone size: NA; CDR3 protein: CASSPGLAPSYEQYF; CDR3 DNA: TGTGCCAGCAGCCCCGGACTAGCGCCCTCCTACGAGCAGTACTTC
J gene: TRBJ2-2; V gene: TRBV7-2; D gene: TRBD2; clone size: NA; CDR3 protein: CASTRGGSRSGELFF; CDR3 DNA: TGTGCCAGCACCCGGGGGGGCTCCAGGTCCGGGGAGCTGTTTTTT
J gene: TRBJ1-2; V gene: TRBV5-8; D gene: NA; clone size: NA; CDR3 protein: CASSFRTSGTFNYGYTF; CDR3 DNA: TGTGCCAGCAGCTTCCGGACCTCCGGGACATTCAACTATGGCTACACCTTC
J gene: TRBJ2-2; V gene: TRBV18; D gene: TRBD1; clone size: NA; CDR3 protein: CASGTGTNTGELFF; CDR3 DNA: TGTGCCAGCGGGACAGGGACGAACACCGGGGAGCTGTTTTTT
J gene: TRBJ1-5; V gene: TRBV18; D gene: NA; clone size: NA; CDR3 protein: CASSLRSLNQPQHF; CDR3 DNA: TGTGCCAGCTCTCTGCGGTCACTGAATCAGCCCCAGCATTTT
J gene: TRBJ2-7; V gene: TRBV5-1; D gene: NA; clone size: NA; CDR3 protein: CASRDRGHSYEQYF; CDR3 DNA: TGCGCCAGCAGAGATCGGGGACACTCCTACGAGCAGTACTTC
J gene: TRBJ1-1; V gene: TRBV29-1; D gene: TRBD1; clone size: many; CDR3 protein: CSVDRTGGLGTEAFF; CDR3 DNA: TGCAGCGTTGACCGGACAGGGGGCTTGGGCACTGAAGCTTTCTTT
J gene: TRBJ1-2; V gene: TRBV28; D gene: TRBD1; clone size: NA; CDR3 protein: CASSPLQGAKSYGYTF; CDR3 DNA: TGTGCCAGCAGTCCTCTTCAGGGGGCCAAGTCCTATGGCTACACCTTC
J gene: TRBJ2-1; V gene: TRBV5-4; D gene: NA; clone size: NA; CDR3 protein: CASSRVDEQFF; CDR3 DNA: TGTGCCAGCAGTCGGGTGGATGAGCAGTTCTTC
J gene: TRBJ1-5; V gene: TRBV19; D gene: NA; clone size: NA; CDR3 protein: CAPKRRDYSNQPQHF; CDR3 DNA: TGTGCCCCGAAGCGGCGGGATTATAGCAATCAGCCCCAGCATTTT
J gene: TRBJ2-1; V gene: TRBV7-2; D gene: TRBD2; clone size: NA; CDR3 protein: CASSLATSGSYNEQFF; CDR3 DNA: TGTGCCAGCAGCTTAGCCACTAGCGGGAGTTACAATGAGCAGTTCTTC
J gene: TRBJ2-2; V gene: TRBV28; D gene: TRBD2; clone size: NA; CDR3 protein: CASSFLAGVTGELFF; CDR3 DNA: TGTGCCAGCAGTTTCCTAGCGGGAGTCACCGGGGAGCTGTTTTTT
J gene: TRBJ2-7; V gene: TRBV4-1; D gene: TRBD2; clone size: NA; CDR3 protein: CASSQFGLGNYEQYF; CDR3 DNA: TGCGCCAGCAGCCAATTCGGACTAGGCAACTACGAGCAGTACTTC
J gene: TRBJ1-1; V gene: TRBV18; D gene: NA; clone size: NA; CDR3 protein: CASSRRQETERAFF; CDR3 DNA: TGTGCCAGCTCACGCCGACAGGAGACCGAGCGGGCTTTCTTT
J gene: TRBJ1-3; V gene: TRBV9; D gene: TRBD1; clone size: NA; CDR3 protein: CASSEGTDSGNTIYF; CDR3 DNA: TGTGCCAGCAGCGAGGGGACAGATTCTGGAAACACCATATATTTT
J gene: TRBJ1-2; V gene: TRBV5-6; D gene: NA; clone size: NA; CDR3 protein: CASSRGPNYGYTF; CDR3 DNA: TGTGCCAGCAGCCGGGGTCCTAACTATGGCTACACCTTC
J gene: TRBJ2-5; V gene: TRBV2; D gene: TRBD2; clone size: NA; CDR3 protein: CASSERASGNQETQYF; CDR3 DNA: TGTGCCAGCAGTGAAAGGGCTAGCGGAAACCAAGAGACCCAGTACTTC
J gene: TRBJ1-5; V gene: TRBV5-6; D gene: NA; clone size: NA; CDR3 protein: CASSLSQGQGQPQHF; CDR3 DNA: TGTGCCAGCAGCTTGAGTCAGGGCCAAGGACAGCCCCAGCATTTT
J gene: TRBJ2-5; V gene: TRBV5-4; D gene: TRBD2; clone size: NA; CDR3 protein: CASSAIRLAGGAPKETQYF; CDR3 DNA: TGTGCCAGCAGCGCCATAAGGCTAGCGGGAGGGGCCCCGAAAGAGACCCAGTACTTC
J gene: TRBJ2-7; V gene: TRBV7-9; D gene: TRBD1; clone size: NA; CDR3 protein: CASRAGQGSYEQYF; CDR3 DNA: TGTGCCTCCAGGGCCGGACAGGGAAGCTACGAGCAGTACTTC
J gene: TRBJ2-7; V gene: TRBV5-1; D gene: TRBD1; clone size: NA; CDR3 protein: CASSPSTGTYEQYF; CDR3 DNA: TGCGCCAGCAGCCCCTCGACAGGGACCTACGAGCAGTACTTC
J gene: TRBJ2-3; V gene: TRBV5-1; D gene: NA; clone size: NA; CDR3 protein: CASSLQLRGGTDTQYF; CDR3 DNA: TGCGCCAGCAGCTTGCAGTTGCGTGGAGGCACAGATACGCAGTATTTT
J gene: TRBJ2-7; V gene: TRBV7-2; D gene: TRBD2; clone size: NA; CDR3 protein: CASSSGGREQYF; CDR3 DNA: TGTGCCAGCAGCTCCGGGGGGAGGGAGCAGTACTTC
J gene: TRBJ1-1; V gene: TRBV29-1; D gene: NA; clone size: few; CDR3 protein: CSVDGGMNTEAFF; CDR3 DNA: TGCAGCGTTGATGGGGGGATGAACACTGAAGCTTTCTTT
J gene: TRBJ2-5; V gene: TRBV6-1; D gene: TRBD1; clone size: NA; CDR3 protein: CASSEDRGVGTQYF; CDR3 DNA: TGTGCCAGCAGTGAGGACAGGGGAGTTGGGACCCAGTACTTC
J gene: TRBJ2-2; V gene: TRBV6-1; D gene: TRBD2; clone size: NA; CDR3 protein: CASSDRGGRAPGELFF; CDR3 DNA: TGTGCCAGCAGTGATCGCGGCGGGAGGGCCCCCGGGGAGCTGTTTTTT
J gene: TRBJ2-3; V gene: TRBV27; D gene: NA; clone size: NA; CDR3 protein: CASSRPGFGDTQYF; CDR3 DNA: TGTGCCAGCAGCCGACCAGGGTTCGGGGATACGCAGTATTTT
J gene: TRBJ1-4; V gene: TRBV4-2; D gene: TRBD1; clone size: once; CDR3 protein: CASSQTGQGMWQEKLFF; CDR3 DNA: TGTGCCAGCAGCCAAACCGGACAGGGAATGTGGCAGGAAAAACTGTTTTTT
J gene: TRBJ2-1; V gene: TRBV5-6; D gene: NA; clone size: NA; CDR3 protein: CASSLVGRTYNEQFF; CDR3 DNA: TGTGCCAGCAGCTTGGTGGGCAGAACCTACAATGAGCAGTTCTTC
J gene: TRBJ2-2; V gene: TRBV7-7; D gene: TRBD1; clone size: NA; CDR3 protein: CASSRGQGVGELFF; CDR3 DNA: TGTGCTAGCAGCCGGGGACAGGGGGTCGGGGAGCTGTTTTTT
J gene: TRBJ2-7; V gene: TRBV27; D gene: TRBD2; clone size: NA; CDR3 protein: CASRLTGPGTSGRSSYEQYF; CDR3 DNA: TGTGCCAGCAGGCTGACAGGGCCAGGGACTAGCGGGAGGAGCTCCTACGAGCAGTACTTC
J gene: TRBJ1-1; V gene: TRBV28; D gene: NA; clone size: once; CDR3 protein: CASSLGHDTEAFF; CDR3 DNA: TGTGCCAGCAGTTTAGGGCACGACACTGAAGCTTTCTTT
J gene: TRBJ2-2; V gene: TRBV7-8; D gene: NA; clone size: NA; CDR3 protein: CASSASGTNTGELFF; CDR3 DNA: TGTGCCAGCAGCGCTTCGGGGACTAACACCGGGGAGCTGTTTTTT
J gene: TRBJ2-7; V gene: TRBV7-8; D gene: TRBD1; clone size: many; CDR3 protein: CASSLGGAVAGQGNEQYF; CDR3 DNA: TGTGCCAGCAGCTTGGGCGGGGCCGTGGCGGGACAGGGTAACGAGCAGTACTTC
J gene: TRBJ2-1; V gene: TRBV9; D gene: NA; clone size: NA; CDR3 protein: CASSSTRGNNEQFF; CDR3 DNA: TGTGCCAGCAGCTCGACTAGAGGGAACAATGAGCAGTTCTTC
J gene: TRBJ2-7; V gene: TRBV9; D gene: TRBD2; clone size: NA; CDR3 protein: CASSAVTSGSIDEQYF; CDR3 DNA: TGTGCCAGCAGCGCGGTGACTAGCGGGAGTATCGACGAGCAGTACTTC
J gene: TRBJ1-5; V gene: TRBV27; D gene: NA; clone size: NA; CDR3 protein: CASSLSSGVWPQHF; CDR3 DNA: TGTGCCAGCAGTTTATCTTCCGGAGTCTGGCCCCAGCATTTT
J gene: TRBJ2-1; V gene: TRBV4-3; D gene: TRBD2; clone size: NA; CDR3 protein: CASSQDYRLAREQFF; CDR3 DNA: TGCGCCAGCAGCCAAGACTACCGACTAGCAAGAGAGCAGTTCTTC
J gene: TRBJ2-1; V gene: TRBV19; D gene: NA; clone size: NA; CDR3 protein: CASSSQGFYNEQFF; CDR3 DNA: TGTGCCAGTAGTAGCCAGGGATTCTACAATGAGCAGTTCTTC
J gene: TRBJ2-1; V gene: TRBV5-1; D gene: NA; clone size: NA; CDR3 protein: CASSPDTITNEQFF; CDR3 DNA: TGCGCCAGCAGCCCAGACACGATTACAAATGAGCAGTTCTTC
J gene: TRBJ1-5; V gene: TRBV6-1; D gene: NA; clone size: NA; CDR3 protein: CASSDTGKPQHF; CDR3 DNA: TGTGCCAGCAGTGATACAGGGAAGCCCCAGCATTTT
J gene: TRBJ2-7; V gene: TRBV7-8; D gene: TRBD2; clone size: NA; CDR3 protein: CASSPLTSGDYEQYF; CDR3 DNA: TGTGCCAGCAGCCCGCTGACTAGCGGAGACTACGAGCAGTACTTC
J gene: TRBJ2-6; V gene: TRBV2; D gene: TRBD1; clone size: NA; CDR3 protein: CASSVSGQGVNVLTF; CDR3 DNA: TGTGCCAGCAGTGTGTCCGGACAGGGAGTCAACGTCCTGACTTTC